The T cell receptor (beta chain) described here comes from a study of identical twins. The CDR3 consists of 15 residues. Germline V lookup: CDR1 SGHDN, CDR2 FVKESK. V trimming: 4 bases; J trimming: 2 bases; junction bases outside the gene matches: 5. TCRdb re-derived calls from the 5' RACE reads in MiXCR, one entry per CDR3 protein. This table holds 600,000 to 700,000 distinct CDR3 sequences, roughly 20% found once. The same specimen was also included in a second study, on T cells expressing NK-cell markers.

Sample: PBMCs. This receptor was taken from a woman aged 18-29 years in good health. This sequence joins TRBV14 and TRBJ2-1; 7 bases are a match to TRBD1. The DNA for the CDR3 is TGTGCCAGCAGCCTGGGACAGAGGACCTACAATGAGCAGTTCTTC. Its protein is CASSLGQRTYNEQFF.